Presented here are 6 T cell receptor beta chains from one specimen sequenced in a study of early stage breast cancer tumors. The data were produced by immunoSEQ multiplex PCR, yet TCRdb's version contains in-frame clones alone and is incomplete. The sample carries about 72,000 clones, 65% to 85% recorded once. The source material was blood. These TCRs come from a person aged 55 to 75 with breast cancer.

The rearrangement links TRBV7-8 to TRBJ2-3; 11 nucleotides match TRBD2. The CDR3 consists of 17 residues. Trimming at V came to 0 bases and at J to 0 bases, leaving 2 bases not matched to a gene. The germline V gene encodes CDR1 SGHVS and CDR2 FQNEAQ. The chain's CDR3 is CASSLATSGVSTDTQYF. Here the CDR3 DNA reads TGTGCCAGCAGCTTAGCGACTAGCGGGGTTAGCACAGATACGCAGTATTTT.

A remark on this clone: The junction departs from germline at one end; a sequencing error may be responsible. The rearrangement links TRBV7-7 to TRBJ2-7; 7 nucleotides match TRBD2. Germline CDR1 reads SSHAT; CDR2 reads FNYEAQ (reference sequence). This CDR3 has 13 amino acids. CDR3 protein: CASSSGGGNEQYF. The CDR3 region has the DNA TGTGCTAGCAGCTCGGGAGGAGGGAACGAGCAGTACTTC.

The chain joins TRBV5-1 to TRBJ2-7; 9 bases line up with TRBD2. Germline V CDR1 and CDR2: SGHRS, YFSETQ. This CDR3 comprises 16 residues. J lost 3 bases, V lost 4 bases, and 11 bases had no gene match. CDR3 amino acids: CASSLRASGDIYEQYF. For the CDR3, the DNA is TGCGCCAGCAGCCTAAGGGCTAGCGGGGATATCTACGAGCAGTACTTC.

J is TRBJ1-2 and V is TRBV28; D gene ambiguous. Germline lookup yields CDR1 MDHEN and CDR2 SYDVKM. Trimming stripped 4 bases from V and 5 bases from J, with 23 bases between. CDR3 length: 17 amino acids. The CDR3 is CASSSVQSSFVVYGYTF. In DNA form, the CDR3 reads TGTGCCAGCAGTTCAGTCCAGTCCAGTTTTGTCGTATATGGCTACACCTTC.

The chain uses TRBV5-1 and TRBJ2-1, with D uncertain. V lost 1 base and J lost 0, with 8 bases in between. The CDR3 has 15 amino acids. CDR1 and CDR2 from the germline V gene are SGHRS and YFSETQ. CDR3 sequence (DNA): TGCGCCAGCAGCTTGCCGCTGCACTCCTACAATGAGCAGTTCTTC. It yields the protein CASSLPLHSYNEQFF.

V and J are TRBV2 and TRBJ1-2, with TRBD1 identical over 10 bases. J lost 3 bases, V lost 8 bases, and 3 bases had no gene match. The CDR3 sequence is 13 residues long. CDR1 is SNHLY, CDR2 FYNNEI, per germline. The CDR3, as DNA: TGTGCCAGCCGGACAGGGGGTGACTATGGCTACACCTTC. Its translation is CASRTGGDYGYTF.